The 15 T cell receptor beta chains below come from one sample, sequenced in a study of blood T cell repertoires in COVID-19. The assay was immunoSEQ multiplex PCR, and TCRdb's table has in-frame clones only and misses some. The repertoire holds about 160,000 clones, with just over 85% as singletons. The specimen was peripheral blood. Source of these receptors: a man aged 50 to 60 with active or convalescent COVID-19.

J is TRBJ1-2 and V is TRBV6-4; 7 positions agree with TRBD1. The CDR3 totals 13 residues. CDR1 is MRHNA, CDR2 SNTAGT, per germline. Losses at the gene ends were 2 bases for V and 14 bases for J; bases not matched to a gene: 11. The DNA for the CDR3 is TGTGCCAGCAGTGACCCTTGGACAGGCGGTTGGACCTTC. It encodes CASSDPWTGGWTF.

The CDR3 coding sequence is TGTGCCAGCAGACAACAGGGTGGCGGCAATCAGCCCCAGCATTTT. Protein sequence: CASRQQGGGNQPQHF. This sequence joins TRBV3-1 (or the pseudogene TRBV3-2) and TRBJ1-5; TRBD1 is a possible D gene (6 bases). The V end was cut by 6 bases, the J end by 2 bases, with 14 bases between. This CDR3 has 15 residues. The germline CDR1 and CDR2 sequences are LGHDT and YNNKEL (reference sequence).

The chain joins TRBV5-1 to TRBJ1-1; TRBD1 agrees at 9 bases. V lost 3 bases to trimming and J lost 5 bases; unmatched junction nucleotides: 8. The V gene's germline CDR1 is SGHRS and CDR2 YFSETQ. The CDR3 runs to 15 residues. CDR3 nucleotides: TGCGCCAGCAGCTCCCGGGACAGGGTTTTAACTGAAGCTTTCTTT. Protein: CASSSRDRVLTEAFF.

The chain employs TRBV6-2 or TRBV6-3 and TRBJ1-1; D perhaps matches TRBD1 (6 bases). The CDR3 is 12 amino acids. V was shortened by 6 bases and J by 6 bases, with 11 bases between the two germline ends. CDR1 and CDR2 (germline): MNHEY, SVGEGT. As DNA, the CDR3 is TGTGCCAGCAGCCCACAGGGCCCTGAAGCTTTCTTT. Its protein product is CASSPQGPEAFF.

The CDR3 DNA reads as TGTGCCAGCAGCTCTCCCAGGTTCGATCGTCCAGATACGCAGTATTTT. This encodes CASSSPRFDRPDTQYF. This chain joins TRBV5-4 and TRBJ2-3; D is uncertain. CDR1 and CDR2 from the germline V gene are SGHNT and YYREEE (reference sequence). The V and J ends lost 3 bases and 4 bases respectively, with 18 bases between them. The CDR3 loop spans 16 amino acids.

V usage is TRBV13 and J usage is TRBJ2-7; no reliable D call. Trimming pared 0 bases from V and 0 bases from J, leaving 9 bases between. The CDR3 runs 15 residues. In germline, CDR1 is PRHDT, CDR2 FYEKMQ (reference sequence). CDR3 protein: CASSLGERVSYEQYF. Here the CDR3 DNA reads TGTGCCAGCAGCTTAGGAGAACGCGTCTCCTACGAGCAGTACTTC.

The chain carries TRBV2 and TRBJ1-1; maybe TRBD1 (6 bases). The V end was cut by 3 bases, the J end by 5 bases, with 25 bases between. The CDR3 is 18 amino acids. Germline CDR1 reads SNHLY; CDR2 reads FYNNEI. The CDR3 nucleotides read TGTGCCAGCAGTGACGATATTCTGTGGAACAGGGCTAAGACTGAAGCTTTCTTT. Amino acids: CASSDDILWNRAKTEAFF.

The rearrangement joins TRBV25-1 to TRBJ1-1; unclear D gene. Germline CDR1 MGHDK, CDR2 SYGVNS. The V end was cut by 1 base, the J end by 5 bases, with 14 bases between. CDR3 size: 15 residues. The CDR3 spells CASSESRGRGTEAFF. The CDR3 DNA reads TGTGCCAGCAGTGAATCTAGAGGGCGAGGGACTGAAGCTTTCTTT. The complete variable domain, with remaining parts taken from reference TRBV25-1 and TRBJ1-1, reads EADIYQTPRYLVIGTGKKITLECSQTMGHDKMYWYQQDPGMELHLIHYSYGVNSTEKGDLSSESTVSRIRTEHFPLTLESARPSHTSQYLCASSESRGRGTEAFFGQGTRLTVV.

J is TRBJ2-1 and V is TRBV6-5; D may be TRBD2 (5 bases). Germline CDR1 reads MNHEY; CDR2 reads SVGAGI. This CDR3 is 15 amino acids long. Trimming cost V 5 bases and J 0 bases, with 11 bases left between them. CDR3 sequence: CASSKDRDSYNEQFF. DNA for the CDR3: TGTGCCAGCAGTAAGGACCGGGACTCCTACAATGAGCAGTTCTTC.

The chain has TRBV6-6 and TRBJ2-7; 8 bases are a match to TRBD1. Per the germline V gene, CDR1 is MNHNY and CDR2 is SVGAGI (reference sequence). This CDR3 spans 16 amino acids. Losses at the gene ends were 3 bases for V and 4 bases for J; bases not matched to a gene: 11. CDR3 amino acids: CASSYHRDRGGYEQYF. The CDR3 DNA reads TGTGCCAGCAGTTATCACCGCGACAGGGGTGGATACGAGCAGTACTTC.

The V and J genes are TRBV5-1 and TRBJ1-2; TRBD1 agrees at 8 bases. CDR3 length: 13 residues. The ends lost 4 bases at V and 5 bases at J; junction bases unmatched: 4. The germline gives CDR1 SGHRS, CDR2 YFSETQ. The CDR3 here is CASSVTGDYGYTF. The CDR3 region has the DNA TGCGCCAGCAGCGTGACAGGGGATTATGGCTACACCTTC. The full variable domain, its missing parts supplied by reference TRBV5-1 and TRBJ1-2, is KAGVTQTPRYLIKTRGQQVTLSCSPISGHRSVSWYQQTPGQGLQFLFEYFSETQRNKGNFPGRFSGRQFSNSRSEMNVSTLELGDSALYLCASSVTGDYGYTFGSGTRLTVV.

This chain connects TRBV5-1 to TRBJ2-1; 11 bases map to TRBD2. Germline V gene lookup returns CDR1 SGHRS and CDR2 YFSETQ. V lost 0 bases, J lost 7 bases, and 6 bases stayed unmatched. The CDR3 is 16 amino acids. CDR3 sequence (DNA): TGCGCCAGCAGCTTGGAGGTAGCGGGAGGGCCAAATGAGCAGTTCTTC. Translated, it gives CASSLEVAGGPNEQFF.

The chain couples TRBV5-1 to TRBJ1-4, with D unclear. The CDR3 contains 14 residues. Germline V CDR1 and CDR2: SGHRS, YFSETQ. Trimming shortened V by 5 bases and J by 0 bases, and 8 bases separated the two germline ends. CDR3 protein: CASRRAATNEKLFF. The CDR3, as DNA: TGCGCCAGCAGGAGGGCTGCAACTAATGAAAAACTGTTTTTT. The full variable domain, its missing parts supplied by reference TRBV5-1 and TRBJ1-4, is KAGVTQTPRYLIKTRGQQVTLSCSPISGHRSVSWYQQTPGQGLQFLFEYFSETQRNKGNFPGRFSGRQFSNSRSEMNVSTLELGDSALYLCASRRAATNEKLFFGSGTQLSVL.

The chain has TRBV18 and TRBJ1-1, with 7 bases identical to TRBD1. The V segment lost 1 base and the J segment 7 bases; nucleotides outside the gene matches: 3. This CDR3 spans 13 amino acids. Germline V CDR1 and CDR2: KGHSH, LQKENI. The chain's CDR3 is CASSPQQGIEAFF. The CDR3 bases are TGTGCCAGCTCACCACAACAGGGGATTGAAGCTTTCTTT.

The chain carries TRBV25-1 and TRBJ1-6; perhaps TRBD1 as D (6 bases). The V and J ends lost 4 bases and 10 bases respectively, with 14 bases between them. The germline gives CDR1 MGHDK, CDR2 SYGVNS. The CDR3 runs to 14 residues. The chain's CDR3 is CASSGPGVRSPLHF. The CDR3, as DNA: TGTGCCAGCAGTGGCCCAGGGGTTCGGTCACCCCTCCACTTT.